Listed below are T cell receptor beta chains from one sample, sequenced in a study of T cell responses to AZD1222 COVID-19 vaccine. Generated by immunoSEQ multiplex PCR, the TCRdb table keeps only in-frame clones and is missing some. Of 85,000 to 90,000 clones in the sample, around 90% were seen once. The sample was peripheral blood, taken on day 0 of AZD1222 vaccination. These receptor sequences come from an adult in good health. The CDR3 runs from the conserved cysteine through the conserved F or W. The D gene is left open where the match is weak. A row's size may be missing; if present it is once, few, many or a size class.

>.|TRBV7-9|TRBJ1-6|.
TGTGCCAGCAGCCCTTCGTGGGATGTAAATTCACCCCTCCACTTT
CASSPSWDVNSPLHF
>.|TRBV7-2|TRBJ1-2|.
TGTGCCAGCAGCTTAGACAGACTCTATGGCTACACCTTC
CASSLDRLYGYTF
>.|TRBV24-1|TRBJ2-1|.
TGTGCCACCAGTGATCCCACAACCCGAGGCGATGAGCAGTTCTTC
CATSDPTTRGDEQFF
>.|TRBV20-1|TRBJ1-5|.
TGCAGTGCTAGTTTGAGGGAGAGACCCCAGCATTTT
CSASLRERPQHF
>.|TRBV19|TRBJ2-5|.
TGTGCCAGTAGTATACAGGGGGGAAAAGAGACCCAGTACTTC
CASSIQGGKETQYF
>few|TRBV7-9|TRBJ1-6|TRBD1
TGTGCCAGCAGCTTCCAGGGGGGTAATTCACCCCTCCACTTT
CASSFQGGNSPLHF
>.|TRBV27|TRBJ1-5|.
TGTGCCAGCAGTTTATCGACCGGTAATCAACGCAATCAGCCCCAGCATTTT
CASSLSTGNQRNQPQHF
>.|TRBV5-1|TRBJ2-3|TRBD2
TGCGCCAGCAGCTCCCGCCCGACTAGCGGGAGGACAGATACGCAGTATTTT
CASSSRPTSGRTDTQYF
>.|TRBV2|TRBJ1-1|.
TGTGCCAGCAGTTTTAGCGGGGGCCGAATGAACACTGAAGCTTTCTTT
CASSFSGGRMNTEAFF
>.|TRBV12-3/TRBV12-4|TRBJ2-1|.
TGTGCCAGCAGTTTACAACGGAATGAGCAGTTCTTC
CASSLQRNEQFF
>.|TRBV5-1|TRBJ1-6|.
TGCGCCAGCAGCTCGGCAGCTAGGAGCTCCTATAATTCACCCCTCCACTTT
CASSSAARSSYNSPLHF
>.|TRBV11-3|TRBJ2-7|.
TGTGCCAGCAGCAAAAGGCCTCCGGGGTACTCCTACGAGCAGTACTTC
CASSKRPPGYSYEQYF
>once|TRBV6-5|TRBJ2-7|TRBD1
TGTGCCAGCAGTTTACGCGACGGACAGGCCTACGAGCAGTACTTC
CASSLRDGQAYEQYF
>few|TRBV28|TRBJ2-5|TRBD1
TGTGCCAGCAGTTTGGGACAGGGGGATGACCTACAAGAGACCCAGTACTTC
CASSLGQGDDLQETQYF
>.|TRBV7-6|TRBJ2-7|.
TGTGCCAGCAGCTTATCGGACAGCTACGAGCAGTACTTC
CASSLSDSYEQYF
>.|TRBV15|TRBJ2-7|.
TGTGCCACCAGCAGATACAGGGGAGGCGAGCAGTACTTC
CATSRYRGGEQYF
>.|TRBV24-1|TRBJ1-2|.
TGTGCCACCAGCTCGGACGCACTGGGAGTTGAAGGCTACACCTTC
CATSSDALGVEGYTF
>.|TRBV5-1|TRBJ1-1|.
TGCGCCAGCAGCTTGGTGGCAGGGGAATTCAACGCTGAAGCTTTCTTT
CASSLVAGEFNAEAFF